Many counts were recorded for the clone carrying this TCR beta chain. The record originates from a study of T cells in Graves' hyperthyroidism and ophthalmopathy. CDR1 is SGHAT and CDR2 is FQNNGV in the germline V gene. V was clipped by 4 bases and J by 6 bases, with 12 bases between them. This CDR3 has 13 amino acids. Regions amplified from RNA transcripts were the TCR beta CDR3 regions. During a first-round RT-PCR of the TCR CDR3, the HTBI primer set was used. Each CDR3 protein is one row after TCRdb ran MiXCR on the multiplex PCR reads. The sample includes a few hundred thousand distinct CDR3 sequences, around 46% of them seen just once.

The chain carries TRBV11-2 and TRBJ1-1; weak D call: TRBD1 (5 bases). The receptor was derived from a woman under 30 with Graves' hyperthyroidism. The sequenced sample consisted of peripheral blood or thyroid tissue (not recorded which). CDR3 coding DNA: TGTGCCAGCAGCTCCTGGCGGGGCCCTGAAGCTTTCTTT. Translated, it gives CASSSWRGPEAFF.